Given below is one T cell receptor beta chain in context. Original methodology: Reference gene primer amplification gave estimated nucleated cell counts. Assay used: immunoSEQ multiplex PCR; TCRdb lists only in-frame clones, some missing. V and J calls and clone size are those listed in that table; D and trimming were worked out from the DNA. The sample holds about 74,000 clones, about nine tenths seen once. These data are taken from a study of blood T cell repertoires in COVID-19. Whole-study context: PBMCs, B-cell-depleted T cells, or T cells provided the cDNA or gDNA that made up the material.

There are 14 residues in the CDR3. V was clipped by 11 bases and J by 1 base; unmatched bases: 11. Germline CDR1 is SGHVS and CDR2 is FNYEAQ. This chain uses TRBV7-6 with TRBJ2-7; 7 bases agree with TRBD2. Sample: peripheral blood. The sequence came from a human donor in a cohort sampled during active COVID-19. The CDR3 loop is CAGGPSGLSYEQYF. CDR3 sequence (DNA): TGTGCCGGCGGGCCTAGCGGACTTTCCTACGAGCAGTACTTC.